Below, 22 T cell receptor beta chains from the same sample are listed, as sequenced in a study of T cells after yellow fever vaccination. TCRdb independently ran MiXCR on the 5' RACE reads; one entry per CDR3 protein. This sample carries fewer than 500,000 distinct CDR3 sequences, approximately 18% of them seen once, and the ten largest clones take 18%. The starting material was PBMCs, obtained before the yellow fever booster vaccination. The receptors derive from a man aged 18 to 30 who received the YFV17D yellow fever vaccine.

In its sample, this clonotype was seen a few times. The DNA for the CDR3 is TGCGCCAGCAGCACGGGGACGCCGGGTGGTTATGGCTACACCTTC. Its translation: CASSTGTPGGYGYTF. This sequence joins TRBV5-1 and TRBJ1-2; D may be TRBD1 (5 bases). Germline lookup yields CDR1 SGHRS and CDR2 YFSETQ. Between the trimmed V and J ends, which lost 4 bases and 5 bases, there was a span of 18 bases. The CDR3 runs to 15 residues.

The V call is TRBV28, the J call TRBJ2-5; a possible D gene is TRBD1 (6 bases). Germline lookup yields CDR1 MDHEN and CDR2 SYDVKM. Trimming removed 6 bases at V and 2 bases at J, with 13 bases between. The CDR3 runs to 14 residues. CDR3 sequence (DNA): TGTGCCAGCAGGGACAGCTTCGCTCAAGAGACCCAGTACTTC. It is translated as CASRDSFAQETQYF.

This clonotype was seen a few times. The CDR3: CASSYTGPNYGYTF. The CDR3 region has the DNA TGTGCCAGCAGCTACACAGGACCTAACTATGGCTACACCTTC. The chain has TRBV6-5 and TRBJ1-2; TRBD1 might be the D (5 bases). This CDR3 has 14 residues. CDR1 is MNHEY and CDR2 is SVGAGI in the germline V gene. V gave up 6 bases and J gave up 0 bases, with 11 bases separating them.

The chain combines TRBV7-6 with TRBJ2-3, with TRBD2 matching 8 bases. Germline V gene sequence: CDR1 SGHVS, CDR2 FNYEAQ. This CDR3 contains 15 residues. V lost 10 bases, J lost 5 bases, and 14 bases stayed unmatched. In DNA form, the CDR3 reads TGTGCCACCACTGGGACGGGGGGGCGTCTAGATACGCAGTATTTT. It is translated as CATTGTGGRLDTQYF.

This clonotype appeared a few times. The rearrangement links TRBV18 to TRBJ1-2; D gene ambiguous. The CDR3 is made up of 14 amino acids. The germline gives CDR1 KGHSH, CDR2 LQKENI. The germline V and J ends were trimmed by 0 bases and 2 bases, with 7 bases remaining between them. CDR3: CASSPPLLNYGYTF. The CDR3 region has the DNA TGTGCCAGCTCACCACCGTTATTAAACTATGGCTACACCTTC.

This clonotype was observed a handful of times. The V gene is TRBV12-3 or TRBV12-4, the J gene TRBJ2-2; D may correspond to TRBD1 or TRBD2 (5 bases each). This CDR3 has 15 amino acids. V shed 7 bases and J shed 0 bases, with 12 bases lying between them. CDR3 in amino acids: CASKPGPPNTGELFF. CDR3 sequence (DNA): TGTGCCAGCAAGCCGGGACCCCCGAACACCGGGGAGCTGTTTTTT.

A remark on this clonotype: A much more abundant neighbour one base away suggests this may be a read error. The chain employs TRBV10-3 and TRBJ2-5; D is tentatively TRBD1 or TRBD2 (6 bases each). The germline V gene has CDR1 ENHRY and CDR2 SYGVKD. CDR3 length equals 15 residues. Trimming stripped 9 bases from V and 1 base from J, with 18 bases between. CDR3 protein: CAIRASGAPQETQYF. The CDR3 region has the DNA TGTGCCATTCGAGCCTCGGGGGCTCCCCAAGAGACCCAGTACTTC.

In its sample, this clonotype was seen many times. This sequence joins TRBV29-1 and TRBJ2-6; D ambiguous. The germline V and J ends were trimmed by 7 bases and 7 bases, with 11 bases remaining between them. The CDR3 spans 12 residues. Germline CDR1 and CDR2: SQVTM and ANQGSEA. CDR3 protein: CSALDEANVLTF. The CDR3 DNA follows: TGCAGCGCCCTAGATGAAGCCAACGTCCTGACTTTC.

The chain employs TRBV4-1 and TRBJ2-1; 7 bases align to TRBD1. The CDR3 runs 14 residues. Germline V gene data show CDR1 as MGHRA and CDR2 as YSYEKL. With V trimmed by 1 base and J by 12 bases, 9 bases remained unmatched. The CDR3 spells CASSQVGTEGLQFF. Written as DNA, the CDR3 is TGCGCCAGCAGCCAAGTAGGGACAGAGGGCCTGCAGTTCTTC.

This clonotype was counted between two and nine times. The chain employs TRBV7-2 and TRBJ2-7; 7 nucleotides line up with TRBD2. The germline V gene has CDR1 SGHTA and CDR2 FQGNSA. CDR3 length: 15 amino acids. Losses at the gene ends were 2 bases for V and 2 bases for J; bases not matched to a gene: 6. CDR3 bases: TGTGCCAGCAGCTTATCTGGGGGGGTTCCCTACGAGCAGTACTTC. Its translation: CASSLSGGVPYEQYF.

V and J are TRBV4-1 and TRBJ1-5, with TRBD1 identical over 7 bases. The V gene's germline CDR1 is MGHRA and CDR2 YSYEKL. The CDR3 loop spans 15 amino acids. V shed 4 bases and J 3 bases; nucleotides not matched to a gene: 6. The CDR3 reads CASSPGTDYNQPQHF. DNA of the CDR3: TGCGCCAGCAGCCCCGGGACAGACTACAATCAGCCCCAGCATTTT.

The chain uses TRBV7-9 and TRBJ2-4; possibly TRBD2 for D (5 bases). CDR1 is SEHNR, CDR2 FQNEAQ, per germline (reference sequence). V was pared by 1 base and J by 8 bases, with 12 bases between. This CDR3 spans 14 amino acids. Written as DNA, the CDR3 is TGTGCCAGCAGCTTAGAGGGCAGGAGGTACATTCAGTACTTC. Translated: CASSLEGRRYIQYF.

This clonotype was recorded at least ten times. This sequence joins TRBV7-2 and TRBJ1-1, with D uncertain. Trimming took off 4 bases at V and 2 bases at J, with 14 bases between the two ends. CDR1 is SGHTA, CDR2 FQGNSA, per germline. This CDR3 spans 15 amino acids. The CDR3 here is CASSYQAQRNTEAFF. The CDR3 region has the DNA TGTGCCAGCAGCTACCAGGCCCAGCGTAACACTGAAGCTTTCTTT.

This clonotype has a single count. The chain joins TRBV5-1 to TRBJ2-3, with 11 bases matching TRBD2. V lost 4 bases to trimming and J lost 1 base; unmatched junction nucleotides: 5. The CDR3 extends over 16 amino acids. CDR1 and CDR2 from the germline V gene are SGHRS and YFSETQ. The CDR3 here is CASSASGGSRTDTQYF. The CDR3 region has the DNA TGCGCCAGCAGCGCTAGCGGGGGGAGCCGCACAGATACGCAGTATTTT.

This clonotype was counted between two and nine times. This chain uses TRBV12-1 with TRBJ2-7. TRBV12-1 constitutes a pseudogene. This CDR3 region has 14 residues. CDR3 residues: CASSFVGESYEQYV. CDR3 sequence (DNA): TGTGCCAGCAGCTTTGTCGGGGAGTCCTACGAGCAGTACGTC.

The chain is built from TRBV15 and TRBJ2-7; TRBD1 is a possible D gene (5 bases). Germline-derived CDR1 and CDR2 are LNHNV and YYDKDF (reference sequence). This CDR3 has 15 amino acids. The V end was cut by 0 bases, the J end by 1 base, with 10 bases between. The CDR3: CATSRDRVGSYEQYV. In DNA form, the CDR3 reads TGTGCCACCAGCAGAGACAGGGTGGGGTCCTACGAGCAGTACGTC.

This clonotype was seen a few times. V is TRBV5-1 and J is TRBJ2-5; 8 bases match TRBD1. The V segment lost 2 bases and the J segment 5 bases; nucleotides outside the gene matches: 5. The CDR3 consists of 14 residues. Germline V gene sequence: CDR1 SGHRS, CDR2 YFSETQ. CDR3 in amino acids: CASSFDRGLETQYF. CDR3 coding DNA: TGCGCCAGCAGCTTCGACAGGGGTCTTGAGACCCAGTACTTC.

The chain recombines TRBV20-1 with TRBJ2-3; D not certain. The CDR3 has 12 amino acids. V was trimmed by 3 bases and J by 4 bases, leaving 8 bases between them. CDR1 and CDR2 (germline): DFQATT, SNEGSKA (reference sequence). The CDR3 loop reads CSARGTADTQYF. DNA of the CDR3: TGCAGTGCTAGGGGTACGGCAGATACGCAGTATTTT.

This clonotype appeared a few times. The CDR3 DNA follows: TGTGCCAGCACCGAAGGGCAGGCTATAAAGGGTGAAAAACTGTTTTTT. This translates into CASTEGQAIKGEKLFF. The chain uses TRBV25-1 and TRBJ1-4; no clear D gene. The CDR3 totals 16 residues. The germline V gene encodes CDR1 MGHDK and CDR2 SYGVNS. The V end was cut by 7 bases, the J end by 7 bases, with 22 bases between. Combining the CDR3 with reference TRBV25-1 and TRBJ1-4 gives the whole variable domain EADIYQTPRYLVIGTGKKITLECSQTMGHDKMYWYQQDPGMELHLIHYSYGVNSTEKGDLSSESTVSRIRTEHFPLTLESARPSHTSQYLCASTEGQAIKGEKLFFGSGTQLSVL.

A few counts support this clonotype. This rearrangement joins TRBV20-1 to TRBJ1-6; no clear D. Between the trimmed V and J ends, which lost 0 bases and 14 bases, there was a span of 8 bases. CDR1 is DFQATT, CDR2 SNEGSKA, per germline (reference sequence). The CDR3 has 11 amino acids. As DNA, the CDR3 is TGCAGTGCTAGAGATCGGGCATCCCTCCACTTT. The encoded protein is CSARDRASLHF.

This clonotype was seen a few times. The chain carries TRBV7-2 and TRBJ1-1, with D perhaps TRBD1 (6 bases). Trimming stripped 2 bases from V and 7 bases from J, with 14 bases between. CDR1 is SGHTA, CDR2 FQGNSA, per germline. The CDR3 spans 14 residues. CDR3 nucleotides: TGTGCCAGCAGCTTAAGTATTGGACAGAATGAAGCTTTCTTT. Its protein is CASSLSIGQNEAFF.

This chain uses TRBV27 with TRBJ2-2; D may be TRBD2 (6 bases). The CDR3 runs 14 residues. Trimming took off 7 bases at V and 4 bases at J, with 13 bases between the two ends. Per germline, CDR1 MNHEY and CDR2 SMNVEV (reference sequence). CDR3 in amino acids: CASMARLVTGELFF. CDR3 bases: TGTGCCAGCATGGCCCGACTAGTCACCGGGGAGCTGTTTTTT.